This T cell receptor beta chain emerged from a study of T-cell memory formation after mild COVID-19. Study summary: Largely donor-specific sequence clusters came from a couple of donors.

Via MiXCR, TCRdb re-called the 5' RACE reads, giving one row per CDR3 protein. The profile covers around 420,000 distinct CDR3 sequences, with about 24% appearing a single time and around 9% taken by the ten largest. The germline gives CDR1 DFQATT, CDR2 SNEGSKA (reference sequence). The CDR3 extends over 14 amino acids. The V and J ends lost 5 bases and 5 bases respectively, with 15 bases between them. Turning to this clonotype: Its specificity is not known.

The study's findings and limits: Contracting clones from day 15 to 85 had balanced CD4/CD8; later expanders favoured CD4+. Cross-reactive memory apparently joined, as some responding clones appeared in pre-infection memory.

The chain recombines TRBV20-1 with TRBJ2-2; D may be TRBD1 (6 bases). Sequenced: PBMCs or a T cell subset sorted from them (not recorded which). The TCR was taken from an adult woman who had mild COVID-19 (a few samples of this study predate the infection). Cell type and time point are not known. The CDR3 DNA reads TGCAGTGCTGTAACGGGACACGGGACCGGGGAGCTGTTTTTT. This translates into CSAVTGHGTGELFF.